Listed below are T cell receptor beta chains from one sample, sequenced in a study of HIV-infected patients and healthy controls. TCRdb reprocessed the 5' RACE reads via MiXCR and lists one record per CDR3 protein. This table holds about 16,000 distinct CDR3 sequences, more than 8.5% found once. The sequencing input was blood. These receptors were collected from an adult in good health. The CDR3 runs from the conserved cysteine through the conserved F or W. A D gene is named only where the DNA matches it firmly. Some rows have no size entry. The others give once, few or many, or a class for an expanded clone.

size | J | V | D | CDR3 | DNA
medium-sized | TRBJ2-5 | TRBV3-1 | - | CASSRDTGGETQYF | TGTGCCAGCAGCCGGGACACCGGGGGAGAGACCCAGTACTTC
- | TRBJ2-1 | TRBV18 | - | CASSPLGNSARNNEQFF | TGTGCCAGCTCACCACTAGGAAACTCAGCTCGGAACAATGAGCAGTTCTTC
few | TRBJ2-7 | TRBV6-2/TRBV6-3 | TRBD1 | CASSNQDRDEQYF | TGTGCCAGCAGTAACCAGGACAGGGACGAGCAGTACTTC
few | TRBJ2-7 | TRBV25-1 | - | CASSEFGGLYEQYF | TGTGCCAGCAGTGAATTTGGGGGCCTCTACGAGCAGTACTTC
few | TRBJ2-1 | TRBV20-1 | - | CSAESPGGLSNEQFF | TGCAGTGCTGAGAGCCCCGGTGGCCTTTCCAATGAGCAGTTCTTC
many | TRBJ1-1 | TRBV25-1 | - | CASSTGLEAFF | TGTGCCAGCAGTACAGGGTTGGAAGCTTTCTTT
- | TRBJ2-1 | TRBV11-2 | TRBD1 | CASSLGQRGPYNEQFF | TGTGCCAGCAGCTTAGGGCAGAGGGGGCCCTACAATGAGCAGTTCTTC
few | TRBJ1-2 | TRBV7-9 | - | CASSPLGQPPYGYTF | TGTGCCAGCAGCCCCCTGGGACAACCACCATATGGCTACACCTTC
many | TRBJ1-1 | TRBV29-1 | - | CSVSEGRGTPAFF | TGCAGTGTGAGTGAGGGCAGGGGAACTCCAGCTTTCTTT
medium-sized | TRBJ1-6 | TRBV12-5 | TRBD1 | CASGLARGTGVWSPLHF | TGTGCTAGTGGTTTGGCTCGGGGGACAGGGGTCTGGTCACCCCTCCACTTT
- | TRBJ1-1 | TRBV19 | TRBD1 | CASTIRTGQKAFF | TGTGCCAGTACCATAAGGACAGGGCAAAAAGCTTTCTTT
many | TRBJ1-1 | TRBV6-2/TRBV6-3 | TRBD1 | CASSYSLQGRTEAFF | TGTGCCAGCAGTTACTCGTTACAGGGGAGGACTGAAGCTTTCTTT
many | TRBJ2-6 | TRBV28 | - | CASHGGESGANVLTF | TGTGCCAGCCACGGAGGGGAATCTGGGGCCAACGTCCTGACTTTC
many | TRBJ2-7 | TRBV28 | TRBD2 | CASSTSGASSYEQYF | TGTGCCAGCAGTACTAGCGGGGCGAGCTCCTACGAGCAGTACTTC
many | TRBJ1-5 | TRBV15 | TRBD1 | CATSRGRQGYGNQPQHF | TGTGCCACCAGCAGAGGCAGACAGGGGTACGGCAATCAGCCCCAGCATTTT
few | TRBJ2-1 | TRBV11-3 | - | CASSHRGSNEQFF | TGTGCCAGCAGCCACCGGGGCTCCAATGAGCAGTTCTTC
- | TRBJ2-1 | TRBV30 | TRBD2 | CAWSGEVESSGLFYNEQFF | TGTGCCTGGAGTGGGGAAGTCGAATCTAGCGGGTTATTTTACAATGAGCAGTTCTTC
many | TRBJ2-7 | TRBV20-1 | - | CSARDDRNYEQYF | TGCAGTGCTAGAGATGACAGAAACTACGAGCAGTACTTC
- | TRBJ2-7 | TRBV7-6 | TRBD1 | CASSPGQGPRYEQYF | TGTGCCAGCAGCCCCGGACAGGGGCCGCGATACGAGCAGTACTTC
many | TRBJ2-3 | TRBV7-6 | - | CASSLLPRTDTQYF | TGTGCCAGCAGCCTACTCCCGCGCACAGATACGCAGTATTTT
medium-sized | TRBJ2-5 | TRBV7-6 | - | CASSSDVGETQYF | TGTGCCAGCAGCTCCGATGTGGGAGAGACCCAGTACTTC
many | TRBJ1-1 | TRBV14 | - | CASRMWQSDTEAFF | TGTGCCAGCAGAATGTGGCAGTCCGACACTGAAGCTTTCTTT
many | TRBJ2-3 | TRBV10-3 | - | CAISEWTETSTDTQYF | TGTGCCATCAGTGAGTGGACGGAAACTAGCACAGATACGCAGTATTTT
- | TRBJ1-2 | TRBV9 | - | CASSPTNYGYTF | TGTGCCAGCAGCCCAACTAACTATGGCTACACCTTC
many | TRBJ2-2 | TRBV12-5 | - | CASGVEFGELFF | TGTGCTAGTGGCGTGGAGTTCGGGGAGCTGTTTTTT
many | TRBJ2-3 | TRBV2 | - | CASSVGRPLTDTQYF | TGTGCCAGCAGTGTCGGCAGGCCATTGACAGATACGCAGTATTTT
many | TRBJ2-2 | TRBV29-1 | TRBD2 | CSVLLAGESGELFF | TGCAGCGTTTTACTAGCGGGAGAGAGCGGGGAGCTGTTTTTT
few | TRBJ2-6 | TRBV19 | - | CASSIAGVSGANVLTF | TGTGCCAGTAGTATAGCGGGAGTCTCTGGGGCCAACGTCCTGACTTTC